The source of this TCR beta chain is a study of cytomegalovirus exposure and HLA in healthy donors. General study points: The number of N-insertions in an Asian-associated ancestry cluster was reportedly below the approximately 700-donor mean in a later analysis. Previously analyzed data showed that most TCR beta V segments were productive at a frequency of about 90% or about 30%.

As regards this clone: The target antigen is unknown.

It was with 60 Vbeta and 13 Jbeta primers that the PCR ran. Profiled with immunoSEQ multiplex PCR; TCRdb holds only in-frame clones, not every one. The table includes approximately 70,000 clones, around 74% detected once. The CDR3 sequence is 15 residues long. After removal of 5 bases from V and 3 bases from J, the junction contained 9 bases not matched to a gene. CDR1 and CDR2 (germline): GTSNPN, SVGIG (reference sequence). The sequencing sample was made of PBMCs. The V call is TRBV30, the J call TRBJ1-5; 8 bases fit TRBD1. The clonotype comes from a woman aged 25 to 39 in good health and CMV-seropositive. The CDR3 protein is CAWGTGGTLNQPQHF. Written as DNA, the CDR3 is TGTGCCTGGGGTACAGGGGGGACACTCAATCAGCCCCAGCATTTT.